The present TCR beta chain was sequenced within a study of human T cells and chemical hapten exposure. For the study at large: Among samples, TCR yields varied mainly because of small differences in pooled library volume. Study conclusions and caveats: After DPC sensitization, TCRs above 1 in 1000 frequency showed no change.

The CDR3 sequence is 15 residues long. CDR1 WSHSY and CDR2 SAAADI come from the germline V gene. V lost 2 bases to trimming and J lost 4 bases, with 14 bases between them. Whole blood that had not been fractionated was the source of extracted total RNA. Notes on this clonotype: Its antigen is undetermined.

The library labeled individual cDNA molecules by adding unique molecular identifiers to them. Original analysis: Individual samples carried between 23,224 and 690,600 TCRs, with more than 85,000 as the median. One entry per CDR3 protein results from TCRdb running MiXCR on the 5' RACE reads. Clone size and V and J calls follow TCRdb, not the original study. The table records roughly 110,000 distinct CDR3 sequences, approximately 19% of them present only once. The sequence was collected from a human donor in good health. The V and J genes are TRBV10-2 and TRBJ2-5; D may match TRBD1 or TRBD2 (6 bases each). The chain's CDR3 is CASSEGGRRPETQYF. The CDR3 region has the DNA TGCGCCAGCAGTGAGGGGGGGCGTCGACCAGAGACCCAGTACTTC.